Sequencing of this T cell receptor (beta chain) was carried out in a study of molecular identifiers for immune sequencing clone quantification. V was cut by 6 bases and J by 2 bases, with 8 bases left in between. The CDR3 sequence is 13 residues long. TCRdb re-called the PCR reads with MiXCR, one entry per CDR3 protein. The table lists 8,500 to 11,000 distinct CDR3 sequences, around a fifth of them singletons. This clonotype has only a few counts. This clonotype originated in a human donor in good health. Some libraries in this study had Jurkat cell RNA spiked in. Sequenced: naive CD8+ T cells from blood, with Jurkat cell RNA spiked in. Subset defined: FACS-sorted CD8+CD4-CCR7+CD45RA+ naive T cells. The J gene is TRBJ2-1, the V gene TRBV12-3 or TRBV12-4; D call uncertain. The CDR3 nucleotides read TGTGCCAGCAGCAGGACCCCCTACAATGAGCAGTTCTTC. It translates to CASSRTPYNEQFF.